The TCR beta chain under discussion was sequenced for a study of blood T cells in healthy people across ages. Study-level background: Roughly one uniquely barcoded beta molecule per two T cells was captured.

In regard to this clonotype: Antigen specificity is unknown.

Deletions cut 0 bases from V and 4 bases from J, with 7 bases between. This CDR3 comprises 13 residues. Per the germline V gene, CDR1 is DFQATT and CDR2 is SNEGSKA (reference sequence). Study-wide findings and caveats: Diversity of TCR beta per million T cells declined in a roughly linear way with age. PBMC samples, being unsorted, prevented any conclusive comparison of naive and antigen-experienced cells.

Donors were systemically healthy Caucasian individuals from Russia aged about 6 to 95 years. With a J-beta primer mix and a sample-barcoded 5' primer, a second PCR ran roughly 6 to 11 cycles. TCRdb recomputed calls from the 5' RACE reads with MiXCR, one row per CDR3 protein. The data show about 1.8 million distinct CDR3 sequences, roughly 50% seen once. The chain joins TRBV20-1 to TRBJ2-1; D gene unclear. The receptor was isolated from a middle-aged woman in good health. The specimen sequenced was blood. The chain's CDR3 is CSARDPGYNEQFF. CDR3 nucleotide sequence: TGCAGTGCTAGAGATCCCGGATACAATGAGCAGTTCTTC.